Listed here is a single TCR beta chain. Its antigen is unknown. This CDR3 contains 16 residues. Germline assignment: CDR1 GTSNPN and CDR2 SVGIG (reference sequence). The V gene lost 3 bases and the J gene lost 0 bases, with 15 bases spanning the gap. The sample belongs to a study of somatic mutations in cytotoxic T cells in rheumatoid arthritis. General study results and limits: CD8+ clonality rose with age in rheumatoid arthritis patients, not healthy controls. Which antigens the expanded CD8+ clones targeted was unknown. The top CD8+ clone topped 20% of CD8+ cells in about an eighth of the roughly 60 patients. Relative to age-matched healthy controls, rheumatoid arthritis patients did not differ significantly in CD8+ T-cell clonality.

Profiled with immunoSEQ multiplex PCR; TCRdb holds only in-frame clones, not every one. This table holds about 5,600 clones, roughly 85% found once. Sequenced sample: CD8+ T cells sorted from blood. The clonotype originates from an adult with rheumatoid arthritis. This sequence joins TRBV30 and TRBJ2-1; D uncertain. CDR3 sequence (DNA): TGTGCCTGGAGCTTAGCCCTCTTGAGCTCCTACAATGAGCAGTTCTTC. Amino acids: CAWSLALLSSYNEQFF.